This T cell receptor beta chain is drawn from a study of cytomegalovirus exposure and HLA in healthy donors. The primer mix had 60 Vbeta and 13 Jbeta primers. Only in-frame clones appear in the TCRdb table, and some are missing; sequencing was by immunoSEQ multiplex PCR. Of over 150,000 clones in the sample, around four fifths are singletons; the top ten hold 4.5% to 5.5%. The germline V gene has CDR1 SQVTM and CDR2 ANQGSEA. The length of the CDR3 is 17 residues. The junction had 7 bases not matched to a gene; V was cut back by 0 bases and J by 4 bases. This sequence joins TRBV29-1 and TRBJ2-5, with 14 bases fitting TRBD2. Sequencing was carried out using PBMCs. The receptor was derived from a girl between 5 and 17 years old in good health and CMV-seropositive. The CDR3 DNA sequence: TGCAGCGTTGAAGATTGGACTAGCGGGGGGAGAAGAGAGACCCAGTACTTC. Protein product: CSVEDWTSGGRRETQYF.